The 19 T cell receptor beta chains below all came from one sample that was sequenced in a study of shared clonotypes between healthy human individuals. Data came from immunoSEQ multiplex PCR; TCRdb stores just in-frame clones and leaves some out. The sample consists of around 510,000 clones, around 95% of them appearing once. The sample taken for sequencing was naive CD4+ T cells sorted from blood. Subset specified: CD45RA+ positively selected. These receptors were obtained from a woman in her twenties or thirties in good health.

The chain has TRBV4-1 and TRBJ2-1; 10 bases are a match to TRBD2. Per the germline V gene, CDR1 is MGHRA and CDR2 is YSYEKL. Trimming removed 1 base from V and 16 bases from J; junction bases left unmatched: 10. The CDR3 has 14 amino acids. In DNA, the CDR3 is TGCGCCAGCAGCCAAGTGGCTAGCGGGAGAATTTCCTTCTTC. This encodes CASSQVASGRISFF.

The chain recombines TRBV4-1 with TRBJ2-7, with 9 bases that match TRBD1. The CDR3 totals 17 residues. Germline CDR1 MGHRA, CDR2 YSYEKL. V shed 1 base and J 3 bases; nucleotides not matched to a gene: 10. The CDR3 DNA is TGCGCCAGCAGCCAAGGGCTACAGGGGGCCCTATTCTACGAGCAGTACTTC. Translation: CASSQGLQGALFYEQYF.

The chain has TRBV19 and TRBJ2-2, with 11 bases lining up with TRBD1. This CDR3 contains 13 residues. Germline loops: CDR1 LNHDA, CDR2 SQIVND (reference sequence). Losses at the gene ends were 6 bases for V and 9 bases for J; bases not matched to a gene: 3. The CDR3 loop is CASSGQGARELFF. CDR3 bases: TGTGCCAGTAGCGGACAGGGGGCGCGGGAGCTGTTTTTT.

In this sample, this clone turned up once. The V gene is TRBV28, the J gene TRBJ2-1; D is possibly TRBD1 (6 bases). CDR1 and CDR2 from the germline V gene are MDHEN and SYDVKM. The CDR3 is 15 residues long. V was clipped by 5 bases and J by 10 bases, with 21 bases between them. In nucleotides, the CDR3 is TGTGCCAGCAGTCAGGGGTGGAGGTCGGTCGAGGAGCAGTTCTTC. Its translation is CASSQGWRSVEEQFF. The whole variable domain, filled in from reference TRBV28 and TRBJ2-1, reads DVKVTQSSRYLVKRTGEKVFLECVQDMDHENMFWYRQDPGLGLRLIYFSYDVKMKEKGDIPEGYSVSREKKERFSLILESASTNQTSMYLCASSQGWRSVEEQFFGPGTRLTVL.

This clone was found once. This CDR3 is CASLRQGGQPQHF. The CDR3 DNA follows: TGTGCCAGCCTAAGACAGGGTGGACAGCCCCAGCATTTT. The genes are TRBV6-6 and TRBJ1-5, with 7 positions matching TRBD1. The CDR3 is 13 residues long. V lost 8 bases, J lost 7 bases, and 8 bases stayed unmatched. CDR1 and CDR2 from the germline V gene are MNHNY and SVGAGI (reference sequence).

CDR3 protein: CASSLRWLAISSYNEQFF. The CDR3 DNA reads as TGTGCCAGCAGCTTGAGGTGGCTAGCCATCAGCTCCTACAATGAGCAGTTCTTC. The chain links TRBV5-6 to TRBJ2-1; TRBD2 is a possible D gene (5 bases). Deletions cut 1 base from V and 0 bases from J, with 17 bases between. From germline, CDR1 is SGHDT and CDR2 YYEEEE. The CDR3 length is 18 residues.

To note about this clone: The sample carries other DNA sequences with the same CDR3. The chain is built from TRBV27 and TRBJ2-5, with unresolved D. The J call may be in error: the DNA end matches TRBJ2-7 better. Germline-derived CDR1 and CDR2 are MNHEY and SMNVEV (reference sequence). The CDR3 extends over 11 amino acids. The CDR3 loop reads CASSSYYEQYF. The CDR3 region has the DNA TGTGCCAGCAGCTCTTACTACGAGCAGTACTTC.

The CDR3, as DNA: TGTGCCAGCAGCGCCCCCGGGACAGGGTTCTCTGGAAACACCATATATTTT. As protein: CASSAPGTGFSGNTIYF. V gene TRBV28 combines with J gene TRBJ1-3; 9 bases are shared with TRBD1. This CDR3 region has 17 residues. The germline gives CDR1 MDHEN, CDR2 SYDVKM. Unmatched junction bases numbered 9, after V lost 6 bases and J lost 0 bases.

The chain uses TRBV10-1 and TRBJ1-2; D remains unclear. The CDR3 runs to 14 residues. Trimming left V 10 bases short and J 0 bases short, with 15 bases between. In germline, CDR1 is WNHNN, CDR2 SYGVQD (reference sequence). The CDR3 sequence: CATNRGRANYGYTF. The CDR3 region has the DNA TGCGCCACCAATCGCGGCCGAGCTAACTATGGCTACACCTTC.

The V and J genes are TRBV2 and TRBJ2-2; 7 nucleotides align to TRBD1. Germline CDR1 is SNHLY and CDR2 is FYNNEI. V shed 6 bases, J shed 4 bases, and the junction held 2 bases outside the gene matches. The CDR3 has 13 amino acids. In nucleotides, the CDR3 is TGTGCCAGCAGGACAGGGCCCACCGGGGAGCTGTTTTTT. Encoded protein: CASRTGPTGELFF.

The chain combines TRBV6-5 with TRBJ2-1, with TRBD2 matching 7 bases. V was clipped by 7 bases and J by 9 bases; unmatched bases: 12. The CDR3 has 14 residues. CDR1 MNHEY and CDR2 SVGAGI come from the germline V gene. In nucleotides, the CDR3 is TGTGCCAGCACCCGGGAGGACGGTACTCGTGAGCAGTTCTTC. Amino acids: CASTREDGTREQFF.

The CDR3 reads CASSMRGVGETQYF. The CDR3 DNA reads TGTGCCAGCAGTATGAGGGGGGTTGGAGAGACCCAGTACTTC. V and J are TRBV28 and TRBJ2-5; D is possibly TRBD1 or TRBD2 (6 bases each). This CDR3 contains 14 residues. Trimming pared 5 bases from V and 4 bases from J, leaving 14 bases between. Germline V gene lookup returns CDR1 MDHEN and CDR2 SYDVKM.

This rearrangement joins TRBV25-1 to TRBJ2-1; 9 nucleotides agree with TRBD2. The CDR3 covers 17 residues. Germline V gene sequence: CDR1 MGHDK, CDR2 SYGVNS. V was pared by 6 bases and J by 7 bases, with 16 bases of the junction left unmatched. The CDR3 nucleotides read TGTGCCAGCAGCCGCGGGGTGGGGCGGGAGGGTAGAAATGAGCAGTTCTTC. Its translation is CASSRGVGREGRNEQFF.

The V and J genes are TRBV18 and TRBJ1-2; the D gene is possibly TRBD1 (6 bases). CDR3 length equals 15 residues. V was trimmed by 6 bases and J by 4 bases, leaving 18 bases between them. From germline, CDR1 is KGHSH and CDR2 LQKENI. The CDR3 region has the DNA TGTGCCAGCTCCCTTTGGACAGACACCGCCTATGGCTACACCTTC. This gives the protein CASSLWTDTAYGYTF. The variable domain in full, with the rest retrieved from reference TRBV18 and TRBJ1-2, is NAGVMQNPRHLVRRRGQEARLRCSPMKGHSHVYWYRQLPEEGLKFMVYLQKENIIDESGMPKERFSAEFPKEGPSILRIQQVVRGDSAAYFCASSLWTDTAYGYTFGSGTRLTVV.

The J gene is TRBJ1-5, the V gene TRBV27; no definite D call. Germline assignment: CDR1 MNHEY and CDR2 SMNVEV (reference sequence). V lost 0 bases and J lost 9, with 15 bases in between. The CDR3 contains 15 residues. The CDR3 loop reads CASSLSGSLKGPQHF. Here the CDR3 DNA reads TGTGCCAGCAGTTTATCCGGCAGCCTCAAGGGGCCCCAGCATTTT.

The chain couples TRBV5-1 to TRBJ2-7; D call uncertain. Trimming took off 0 bases at V and 0 bases at J, with 10 bases between the two ends. The CDR3 contains 15 residues. In germline, CDR1 is SGHRS, CDR2 YFSETQ. The CDR3 bases are TGCGCCAGCAGCTTGGTAGCAGGAGCCTCCTACGAGCAGTACTTC. It encodes CASSLVAGASYEQYF.

The chain combines TRBV19 with TRBJ1-2, with a weak D call TRBD1 (6 bases). Germline V gives CDR1 LNHDA, CDR2 SQIVND (reference sequence). The CDR3 spans 16 residues. The ends were cut back, 5 bases at V and 4 bases at J, with 20 bases in the middle. The CDR3: CASSASSQVRGYGYTF. The DNA of the CDR3 is TGTGCCAGTAGTGCGAGCAGCCAGGTCAGGGGCTATGGCTACACCTTC.

The chain recombines TRBV5-1 with TRBJ1-2, with 7 bases aligning to TRBD1. The CDR3 extends over 16 amino acids. CDR1 and CDR2 from the germline V gene are SGHRS and YFSETQ. V trimming: 7 bases; J trimming: 3 bases; junction bases outside the gene matches: 15. CDR3 loop: CASSDRRGRGYYGYTF. The CDR3 coding sequence is TGCGCCAGCTCGGACAGGAGGGGAAGAGGTTACTATGGCTACACCTTC.

The CDR3 DNA follows: TGTGCCAGCAGGTTTCAACATGGCTACACCTTC. Translated, it gives CASRFQHGYTF. V usage is TRBV2 and J usage is TRBJ1-2; no definite D call. Germline loops: CDR1 SNHLY, CDR2 FYNNEI. Trimming took off 6 bases at V and 6 bases at J, with 8 bases between the two ends. The CDR3 loop spans 11 amino acids.